This TCR beta chain was sequenced during a study of T cells in Graves' hyperthyroidism and ophthalmopathy. V was clipped by 1 base and J by 3 bases; unmatched bases: 14. The CDR3 runs 18 residues. CDR1 is DFQATT, CDR2 SNEGSKA, per germline (reference sequence). It was RNA transcripts that yielded the amplified TCR beta CDR3 regions. The HTBI set primed first-round TCR CDR3 RT-PCR. TCRdb reprocessed the multiplex PCR reads via MiXCR and lists one record per CDR3 protein. The sample includes hundreds of thousands of distinct CDR3 sequences, roughly 17% of them seen just once. Broader study findings: Ophthalmopathy, which appeared later, was predicted by the model a median about 5.9 months before onset.

Concerning this clonotype: No antigen is known for it.

The sample taken for sequencing was blood. The TCR comes from a woman aged 18 to 35 with Graves' hyperthyroidism. The V gene is TRBV20-1, the J gene TRBJ1-5; 8 bases are shared with TRBD1. CDR3 residues: CSARVGRDRGVNNQPQHF. The CDR3 DNA follows: TGCAGTGCTAGAGTGGGGAGAGACAGGGGAGTTAACAATCAGCCCCAGCATTTT.